The 3 T cell receptor beta chains in this list originate from one sample, sequenced in a study of blood T cell repertoires in COVID-19. Method: immunoSEQ multiplex PCR; TCRdb's copy keeps in-frame clones and lacks some. This sample has fewer than 150,000 clones, with about 76% found just once. Sequencing was done on a sample of peripheral blood. Receptors originate from an elderly man with acute or convalescent COVID-19.

This chain links TRBV19 with TRBJ2-1; 7 bases line up with TRBD2. V trimming: 6 bases; J trimming: 3 bases; junction bases outside the gene matches: 8. The CDR3 extends over 15 amino acids. From germline, CDR1 is LNHDA and CDR2 SQIVND (reference sequence). Written as DNA, the CDR3 is TGTGCCAGTAGCCGGGGGGTCAACAACTACAATGAGCAGTTCTTC. Protein: CASSRGVNNYNEQFF.

Points on this clone: Other DNA variants within this sample encode the same CDR3. The genes are TRBV5-1 and TRBJ1-5, with D possibly matching TRBD1 (6 bases). This CDR3 spans 14 amino acids. Germline lookup yields CDR1 SGHRS and CDR2 YFSETQ. The V end was cut by 4 bases, the J end by 3 bases, with 11 bases between. CDR3 sequence: CASSPTGPNQPQHF. In DNA, the CDR3 is TGCGCCAGCAGCCCGACAGGACCCAATCAGCCCCAGCATTTT. Based on the CDR3 plus reference TRBV5-1 and TRBJ1-5, the full variable domain is KAGVTQTPRYLIKTRGQQVTLSCSPISGHRSVSWYQQTPGQGLQFLFEYFSETQRNKGNFPGRFSGRQFSNSRSEMNVSTLELGDSALYLCASSPTGPNQPQHFGDGTRLSIL.

With regard to this clone: The same CDR3 can be traced to other DNA sequences in this sample. The chain uses TRBV3-1 (or the pseudogene TRBV3-2) and TRBJ1-2, with D maybe TRBD1 (5 bases). Per germline, CDR1 LGHDT and CDR2 YNNKEL (reference sequence). Trimming stripped 2 bases from V and 2 bases from J, with 6 bases between. The CDR3 runs to 13 residues. This chain's CDR3 is CASSQQGNYGYTF. For the CDR3, the DNA is TGTGCCAGCAGCCAACAGGGAAACTATGGCTACACCTTC.